These 20 T cell receptor beta chains originate from one sample sequenced in a study of T cell changes during pregnancy in multiple sclerosis. Sequencing was performed with immunoSEQ multiplex PCR; in TCRdb, only in-frame clones are kept and a portion is missing. The sample lists 90,000 to 120,000 clones, roughly nine tenths occurring once. This specimen was peripheral blood, taken in the second trimester of pregnancy. The receptors stem from a female donor with multiple sclerosis, enrolled in a pregnancy study.

This clone was observed a single time. This chain links TRBV5-8 with TRBJ2-1; the D gene is possibly TRBD1 (7 bases). The CDR3 extends over 15 amino acids. Germline V lookup: CDR1 SGHTS, CDR2 YDEGEE. V lost 0 bases, J lost 7 bases, and 14 bases lay in between. The CDR3: CASSLGGDSGNEQFF. The CDR3 bases are TGTGCCAGCAGCTTGGGGGGGGACAGTGGGAATGAGCAGTTCTTC.

The chain links TRBV11-3 to TRBJ2-1, with a tentative D call TRBD2 (6 bases). The CDR3 runs to 17 residues. Germline CDR1 reads SGHNT; CDR2 reads YENEEA. Trimming removed 1 base at V and 4 bases at J, with 17 bases between. The CDR3 region is CASSLGLAINNYNEQFF. The DNA for the CDR3 is TGTGCCAGCAGCTTAGGGCTAGCGATCAACAATTACAATGAGCAGTTCTTC.

The chain links TRBV4-2 to TRBJ1-2, with D perhaps matching TRBD1 (6 bases). Germline values: CDR1 LGHNA, CDR2 YNFKEQ. The CDR3 is 15 amino acids. Trimming removed 4 bases at V and 8 bases at J, with 20 bases between. The CDR3 loop is CASSRPRGQQEGYTF. Here the CDR3 DNA reads TGTGCCAGCAGCCGGCCGCGGGGGCAACAGGAAGGCTACACCTTC.

The chain couples TRBV5-4 to TRBJ2-2; TRBD2 matches at 12 bases. Trimming at V came to 2 bases and at J to 3 bases, leaving 5 bases not matched to a gene. CDR3 size: 17 residues. CDR1 is SGHNT and CDR2 is YYREEE in the germline V gene (reference sequence). The CDR3 spells CASSLVRLAGDTGELFF. CDR3 nucleotide sequence: TGTGCCAGCAGCTTAGTTAGACTAGCGGGAGACACCGGGGAGCTGTTTTTT.

V is TRBV9 and J is TRBJ2-7, with 7 positions matching TRBD2. The CDR3 extends over 14 amino acids. From germline, CDR1 is SGDLS and CDR2 YYNGEE. V was pared by 0 bases and J by 0 bases, with 0 bases of the junction left unmatched. This CDR3 reads CASSVGDYSYEQYF. The CDR3 DNA sequence: TGTGCCAGCAGCGTAGGGGACTACTCCTACGAGCAGTACTTC.

The genes are TRBV30 and TRBJ1-4; D is undetermined. Germline assignment: CDR1 GTSNPN and CDR2 SVGIG (reference sequence). The CDR3 has 13 residues. V lost 4 bases to trimming and J lost 3 bases, with 9 bases between them. The DNA for the CDR3 is TGTGCCTGGAACGGTGTAGCTAATGAAAAACTGTTTTTT. Its protein product is CAWNGVANEKLFF. The complete variable domain, with remaining parts taken from reference TRBV30 and TRBJ1-4, reads SQTIHQWPATLVQPVGSPLSLECTVEGTSNPNLYWYRQAAGRGLQLLFYSVGIGQISSEVPQNLSASRPQDRQFILSSKKLLLSDSGFYLCAWNGVANEKLFFGSGTQLSVL.

The rearrangement uses TRBV6-1 and TRBJ1-4; a weak D match, TRBD1 (6 bases). The CDR3 contains 14 residues. Germline CDR1 and CDR2: MNHNS and SASEGT. Trimming removed 5 bases at V and 2 bases at J, with 9 bases between. The CDR3: CASSYQGTNEKLFF. CDR3 nucleotide sequence: TGTGCCAGCAGTTATCAGGGGACTAATGAAAAACTGTTTTTT.

This chain uses TRBV18 with TRBJ2-2; D may match TRBD1 or TRBD2 (5 bases each). Germline V CDR1 and CDR2: KGHSH, LQKENI. The CDR3 sequence is 13 residues long. V gave up 6 bases and J gave up 6 bases, with 11 bases separating them. CDR3 amino acids: CASSPGSSGELFF. For the CDR3, the DNA is TGTGCCAGCTCTCCAGGGAGCTCCGGGGAGCTGTTTTTT.

V gene TRBV5-4 combines with J gene TRBJ2-7; a weak D match, TRBD1 (5 bases). Trimming removed 0 bases at V and 2 bases at J, with 9 bases between. CDR3 length: 14 residues. Germline CDR1 is SGHNT and CDR2 is YYREEE (reference sequence). CDR3 sequence (DNA): TGTGCCAGCAGCTTGGGGTACAGGCCCTACGAGCAGTACTTC. It yields the protein CASSLGYRPYEQYF.

The CDR3 nucleotides are TGCGCCACCACCCCAGGACAGGCCACCGGGGAGCTGTTTTTT. It codes for CATTPGQATGELFF. The chain joins TRBV10-1 to TRBJ2-2; 7 nucleotides align to TRBD1. Trimming took 10 bases from V and 4 from J; bases not matched to a gene: 9. CDR1 WNHNN and CDR2 SYGVQD come from the germline V gene (reference sequence). The CDR3 has 14 amino acids.

The chain links TRBV4-1 to TRBJ2-7, with TRBD2 matching over 9 bases. The junction had 14 bases not matched to a gene; V was cut back by 2 bases and J by 0 bases. The CDR3 sequence is 19 residues long. Germline-derived CDR1 and CDR2 are MGHRA and YSYEKL. The CDR3 DNA follows: TGCGCCAGCAGCCAATCCCTGAGCGGGGGGCACTTCAGCTCCTACGAGCAGTACTTC. It encodes CASSQSLSGGHFSSYEQYF.

This clone was recorded only once. This sequence joins TRBV9 and TRBJ2-7; possible D gene TRBD2, 5 bases. There are 15 residues in the CDR3. The V and J ends lost 0 bases and 5 bases respectively, with 15 bases between them. Germline V gene sequence: CDR1 SGDLS, CDR2 YYNGEE. The CDR3 reads CASSVGAEGGHEQYF. For the CDR3, the DNA is TGTGCCAGCAGCGTAGGAGCGGAAGGTGGCCACGAGCAGTACTTC.

This chain connects TRBV27 to TRBJ1-5; D might be TRBD1 (6 bases). V was trimmed by 4 bases and J by 5 bases, leaving 24 bases between them. Per the germline V gene, CDR1 is MNHEY and CDR2 is SMNVEV (reference sequence). This CDR3 contains 18 residues. The CDR3 DNA is TGTGCCAGCAGTTGGCGGGGGCCGAGACAGTCCTCGGATCAGCCCCAGCATTTT. Its translation is CASSWRGPRQSSDQPQHF.

The gene calls are TRBV19 and TRBJ2-6; no firm D call. V shed 3 bases and J shed 0 bases, with 12 bases lying between them. CDR3 length: 17 amino acids. Germline lookup yields CDR1 LNHDA and CDR2 SQIVND (reference sequence). The CDR3 here is CASSIPQDLSGANVLTF. CDR3 in DNA: TGTGCCAGTAGTATTCCTCAGGATCTCTCTGGGGCCAACGTCCTGACTTTC.

The rearrangement uses TRBV19 and TRBJ1-5, with 7 bases fitting TRBD1. This CDR3 is 15 amino acids long. Germline CDR1 reads LNHDA; CDR2 reads SQIVND (reference sequence). V gave up 7 bases and J gave up 0 bases; unmatched junction bases: 6. The CDR3 bases are TGTGCCAGTACCCGGGACAGAGCTAGCAATCAGCCCCAGCATTTT. As protein: CASTRDRASNQPQHF.

V gene TRBV5-1 combines with J gene TRBJ2-3, with D possibly TRBD1 on 6 matching bases. Trimming stripped 5 bases from V and 1 base from J, with 11 bases between. Looked up from germline, CDR1 is SGHRS and CDR2 is YFSETQ. The CDR3 is 14 amino acids. The DNA of the CDR3 is TGCGCCAGCAGTCAGGGGTCCGGCACAGATACGCAGTATTTT. Amino acid sequence: CASSQGSGTDTQYF.

This clone was seen just once. The V and J genes are TRBV28 and TRBJ1-3; D perhaps matches TRBD1 (5 bases). The CDR3 totals 14 residues. In germline, CDR1 is MDHEN, CDR2 SYDVKM. Trimming took off 11 bases at V and 0 bases at J, with 14 bases between the two ends. In DNA, the CDR3 is TGTGCCTCCTCACACAGGATCTCTGGAAACACCATATATTTT. Its protein product is CASSHRISGNTIYF.

The chain recombines TRBV6-1 with TRBJ2-7, with a weak D call TRBD2 (5 bases). V gave up 2 bases and J gave up 0 bases, with 11 bases separating them. This CDR3 contains 15 residues. Germline V gives CDR1 MNHNS, CDR2 SASEGT. CDR3 bases: TGTGCCAGCAGTGAAACCCTAGCACGCTCCTACGAGCAGTACTTC. Its translation: CASSETLARSYEQYF.

The J gene is TRBJ2-1, the V gene TRBV6-6, with 10 bases matching TRBD1. This CDR3 spans 15 amino acids. Germline CDR1 MNHNY, CDR2 SVGAGI (reference sequence). V was clipped by 5 bases and J by 8 bases; unmatched bases: 9. The chain's CDR3 is CASSPGTGVWDEQFF. The CDR3 DNA reads as TGTGCCAGCAGTCCCGGGACAGGGGTTTGGGATGAGCAGTTCTTC.

The chain combines TRBV4-2 with TRBJ2-1; possibly TRBD2 for D (7 bases). With 3 bases removed from V and 5 bases from J, the gap between germline ends came to 17 bases. The length of the CDR3 is 16 residues. Germline lookup yields CDR1 LGHNA and CDR2 YNFKEQ. CDR3 amino acids: CASSHEGGRGDNEQFF. DNA for the CDR3: TGTGCCAGCAGCCACGAGGGGGGGAGAGGGGACAATGAGCAGTTCTTC.